These 15 T cell receptor beta chains originate from one sample sequenced in a study of shared clonotypes between healthy human individuals. Method: immunoSEQ multiplex PCR; TCRdb's copy keeps in-frame clones and lacks some. This sample has around 2,000,000 clones, with about 95% found just once. CD45RO-negative, CCR7-positively selected cells formed the naive CD8 fraction, excluding terminally differentiated effector memory CD45RA+ cells. Sequenced material: naive CD8+ T cells sorted from blood. These receptors all come from a man between 18 and 29 years old in good health.

This rearrangement joins TRBV7-9 to TRBJ2-7; D is tentatively TRBD1 or TRBD2 (6 bases each). The germline V and J ends were trimmed by 0 bases and 1 base, with 16 bases remaining between them. CDR1 is SEHNR, CDR2 FQNEAQ, per germline (reference sequence). CDR3 size: 17 residues. CDR3 amino acids: CASSLAFEGGLSYEQYF. As DNA, the CDR3 is TGTGCCAGCAGCTTAGCGTTTGAGGGGGGATTATCCTACGAGCAGTACTTC.

This clone was recorded only once. The chain carries TRBV6-1 and TRBJ1-5; TRBD1 might be the D (6 bases). Germline loops: CDR1 MNHNS, CDR2 SASEGT. This CDR3 is 14 amino acids long. Trimming stripped 7 bases from V and 5 bases from J, with 15 bases between. The CDR3 region has the DNA TGTGCCAGCAACTTCAGGGACACTTATCAGCCCCAGCATTTT. Protein: CASNFRDTYQPQHF.

The chain recombines TRBV27 with TRBJ2-2, with D uncertain. Germline CDR1 is MNHEY and CDR2 is SMNVEV (reference sequence). Trimming left V 0 bases short and J 7 bases short, with 6 bases between. The CDR3 length is 13 residues. Here the CDR3 reads CASSLSMGGELFF. CDR3 nucleotide sequence: TGTGCCAGCAGTTTATCGATGGGCGGGGAGCTGTTTTTT.

The V gene is TRBV1, the J gene TRBJ2-2; the table's D call, TRBD1, has no DNA check behind it. TRBV1 is a listed pseudogene. This CDR3 contains 14 residues. The CDR3 nucleotides are TGCACCAGCAGCCCTGACAGGAACACCGGGGAGCTGTTTTTT. It is translated as CTSSPDRNTGELFF.

This chain joins TRBV4-1 and TRBJ1-4, with D perhaps matching TRBD1 (5 bases). Trimming stripped 0 bases from V and 3 bases from J, with 11 bases between. CDR3 length equals 16 residues. Germline CDR1 reads MGHRA; CDR2 reads YSYEKL. CDR3 in amino acids: CASSQDKGGANEKLFF. DNA for the CDR3: TGCGCCAGCAGCCAAGATAAGGGAGGGGCTAATGAAAAACTGTTTTTT.

Of note for this clone: Different DNA sequences within this sample yield the same CDR3. This chain joins TRBV7-8 and TRBJ2-7; 8 bases match TRBD1. The germline CDR1 and CDR2 sequences are SGHVS and FQNEAQ. The CDR3 runs 14 residues. J gave up 0 bases and V 6 bases, and 4 bases lay outside the gene matches. As DNA, the CDR3 is TGTGCCAGCAGTCCCGACAGGGGCTCCTACGAGCAGTACTTC. This gives the protein CASSPDRGSYEQYF.

This chain links TRBV10-3 with TRBJ2-7, with TRBD2 identical over 11 bases. CDR1 and CDR2 from the germline V gene are ENHRY and SYGVKD. The CDR3 loop spans 15 amino acids. V was pared by 10 bases and J by 0 bases, with 8 bases of the junction left unmatched. The CDR3, as DNA: TGTGCCACCATCCCTAGCGGGGGGAGCTCCTACGAGCAGTACTTC. Translated: CATIPSGGSSYEQYF.

The J gene is TRBJ2-1, the V gene TRBV30; either TRBD1 or TRBD2 may supply D (6 bases each). This CDR3 contains 15 residues. In germline, CDR1 is GTSNPN, CDR2 SVGIG (reference sequence). The V and J ends lost 5 bases and 0 bases respectively, with 14 bases between them. In DNA form, the CDR3 reads TGTGCCTGGCAGCCCGGGGGCAGCTCCTACAATGAGCAGTTCTTC. Protein: CAWQPGGSSYNEQFF.

This chain uses TRBV2 with TRBJ2-7; 16 bases agree with TRBD2. CDR3 length: 16 amino acids. CDR1 is SNHLY and CDR2 is FYNNEI in the germline V gene. With 8 bases clipped from V and 1 base from J, the junction kept 5 bases outside the gene matches. Here the CDR3 DNA reads TGTGCCAGCGGGACTAGCGGGGGGGCCAGGTCCTACGAGCAGTACTTC. Residues: CASGTSGGARSYEQYF.

The V call is TRBV6-6, the J call TRBJ2-7, with D possibly TRBD1 on 6 matching bases. This CDR3 has 15 amino acids. V lost 0 bases and J lost 0, with 9 bases in between. Per germline, CDR1 MNHNY and CDR2 SVGAGI (reference sequence). The CDR3 region is CASSYSPGASYEQYF. In DNA form, the CDR3 reads TGTGCCAGCAGTTACTCCCCAGGGGCCTCCTACGAGCAGTACTTC.

V usage is TRBV28 and J usage is TRBJ2-7; D is perhaps TRBD1 or TRBD2 (5 bases each). CDR1 and CDR2 (germline): MDHEN, SYDVKM. CDR3 length: 14 residues. V lost 2 bases and J 6 bases, leaving 14 bases between the germline ends. The CDR3, as DNA: TGTGCCAGCAGTTTACCCCAAGGGGCGGGCGAGCAGTACTTC. Amino acids: CASSLPQGAGEQYF.

The gene calls are TRBV6-1 and TRBJ2-7; TRBD2 matches at 9 bases. Per the germline V gene, CDR1 is MNHNS and CDR2 is SASEGT. With 8 bases clipped from V and 6 bases from J, the junction kept 14 bases outside the gene matches. The CDR3 extends over 15 amino acids. The CDR3 DNA sequence: TGTGCCAGCTCATGGGCTAGCGGGGAACGGGGCGAGCAGTACTTC. Amino acids: CASSWASGERGEQYF.

V is TRBV5-4 and J is TRBJ2-5; D unclear. Trimming took off 0 bases at V and 5 bases at J, with 8 bases between the two ends. Germline loops: CDR1 SGHNT, CDR2 YYREEE (reference sequence). The CDR3 runs 13 residues. The CDR3 sequence is CASSLVTGETQYF. As DNA, the CDR3 is TGTGCCAGCAGCTTGGTGACCGGGGAGACCCAGTACTTC.

This sequence joins TRBV30 and TRBJ2-5; 11 positions agree with TRBD1. V gave up 5 bases and J gave up 5 bases; unmatched junction bases: 13. There are 16 residues in the CDR3. Germline V gene sequence: CDR1 GTSNPN, CDR2 SVGIG (reference sequence). CDR3 loop: CAWDHVGQGARETQYF. The CDR3 bases are TGTGCCTGGGACCATGTAGGACAGGGGGCGAGGGAGACCCAGTACTTC.

For this clone: This CDR3 is also generated by other DNA sequences in the sample. The J gene is TRBJ1-1, the V gene TRBV5-4, with D tentatively TRBD1 (6 bases). Germline loops: CDR1 SGHNT, CDR2 YYREEE (reference sequence). The CDR3 length is 12 residues. V lost 2 bases and J 5 bases, leaving 7 bases between the germline ends. This CDR3 reads CASSFQGTEAFF. The CDR3 bases are TGTGCCAGCAGCTTCCAGGGGACTGAAGCTTTCTTT. Looking up the rest from reference TRBV5-4 and TRBJ1-1 gives the full variable domain: ETGVTQSPTHLIKTRGQQVTLRCSSQSGHNTVSWYQQALGQGPQFIFQYYREEENGRGNFPPRFSGLQFPNYSSELNVNALELDDSALYLCASSFQGTEAFFGQGTRLTVV.